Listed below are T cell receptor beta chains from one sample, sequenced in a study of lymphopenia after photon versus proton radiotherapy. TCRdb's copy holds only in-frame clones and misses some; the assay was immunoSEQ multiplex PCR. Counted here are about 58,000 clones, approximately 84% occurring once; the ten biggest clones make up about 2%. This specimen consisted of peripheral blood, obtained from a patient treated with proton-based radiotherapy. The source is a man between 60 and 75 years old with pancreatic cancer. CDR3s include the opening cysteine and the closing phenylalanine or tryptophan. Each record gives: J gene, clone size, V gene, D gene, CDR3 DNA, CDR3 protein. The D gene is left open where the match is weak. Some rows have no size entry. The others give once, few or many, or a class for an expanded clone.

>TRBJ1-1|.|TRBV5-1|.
TGCGCCAGCAGCTTGGGGGGCGTGAGCACTGAAGCTTTCTTT
CASSLGGVSTEAFF
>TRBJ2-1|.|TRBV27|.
TGTGCCAGCGGCACTGTGAACAGGGTTGCGAGTTCCTACAATGAGCAGTTCTTC
CASGTVNRVASSYNEQFF
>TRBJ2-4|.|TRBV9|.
TGTGCCAGCAGCGTAGATATGTCCCGACAAAACATTCAGTACTTC
CASSVDMSRQNIQYF
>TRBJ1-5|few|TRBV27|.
TGTGCCAGCAGTTTAGTAGGGGTGGGGAATCAGCCCCAGCATTTT
CASSLVGVGNQPQHF
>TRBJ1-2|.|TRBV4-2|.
TGTGCCAGCAGCCAAGAGCGGGCGGGCGGCTACACCTTC
CASSQERAGGYTF
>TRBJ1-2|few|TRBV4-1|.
TGCGCCAGCAGCCACCCACTGTTGGACTATGGCTACACCTTC
CASSHPLLDYGYTF
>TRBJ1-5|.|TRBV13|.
TGTGCCAGCAGCTTAGGCCGAGGGGACATTGACAATCAGCCCCAGCATTTT
CASSLGRGDIDNQPQHF
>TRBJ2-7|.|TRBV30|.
TGTGCCTGGAGTGTCGACGGGGTACACGAGCAGTACTTC
CAWSVDGVHEQYF
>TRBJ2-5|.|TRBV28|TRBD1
TGTGCCAGCAGTTTTGGGACAGGGAAGACCCAGTACTTC
CASSFGTGKTQYF
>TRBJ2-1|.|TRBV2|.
TGTGCCAGCAGTGCAGACTTATACAATGAGCAGTTCTTC
CASSADLYNEQFF
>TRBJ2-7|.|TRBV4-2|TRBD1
TGTGCCAGCAGCCAAGAGGATATCGGAGCCAGTGCAGGGGGCAGATACGAGCAGTACTTC
CASSQEDIGASAGGRYEQYF
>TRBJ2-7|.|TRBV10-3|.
TGTGCCATCAGTGAAAGGCAGGCGAGCTCCTACGAGCAGTACTTC
CAISERQASSYEQYF
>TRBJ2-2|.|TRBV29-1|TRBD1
TGCAGCGTTGGTACAGGGGGCCACACCGGGGAGCTGTTTTTT
CSVGTGGHTGELFF
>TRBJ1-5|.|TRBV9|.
TGTGCCAGCAGCGTAGGTGAGTTTCAGCCCCAGCATTTT
CASSVGEFQPQHF
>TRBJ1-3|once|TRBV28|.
TGTGCCAGCAGTTTAATCGGGACGGGGGGAAACACCATATATTTT
CASSLIGTGGNTIYF
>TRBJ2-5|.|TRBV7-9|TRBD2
TGTGCCAGTTCACCGGGACTACAAGAGACCCAGTACTTC
CASSPGLQETQYF
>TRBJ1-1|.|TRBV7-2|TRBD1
TGTGCCAGCAGCCTGGGACAGCTGAACACTGAAGCTTTCTTT
CASSLGQLNTEAFF
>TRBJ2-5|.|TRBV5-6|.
TGTGCCAGCAGCCCGAGGGTTCAAGAGACCCAGTACTTC
CASSPRVQETQYF
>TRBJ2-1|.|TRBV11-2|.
TGTGCCAGCAGCTTAATAACAGGGCAGTACAATGAGCAGTTCTTC
CASSLITGQYNEQFF
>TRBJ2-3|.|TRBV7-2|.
TGTGCCAGCAGCTCGAGGGTAGATACGCAGTATTTT
CASSSRVDTQYF
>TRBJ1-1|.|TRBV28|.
TGTGCCAGCAGTTTTGGTGTGAGCACTGAAGCTTTCTTT
CASSFGVSTEAFF
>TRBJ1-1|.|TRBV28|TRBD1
TGTGCCAGCAGTTTATACGGGACAGCATCTGCTTTCTTT
CASSLYGTASAFF